The present T cell receptor beta chain was sequenced within a study of cytomegalovirus exposure and HLA in healthy donors. CDR3 length equals 15 residues. V lost 5 bases and J lost 5; bases outside the gene matches: 9. The germline V gene has CDR1 LNHDA and CDR2 SQIVND (reference sequence). The method was immunoSEQ multiplex PCR; TCRdb's version includes in-frame clones alone and lacks a portion of them. Of roughly 140,000 clones in the sample, about 89% were seen once. The donors were part of the validation cohort of roughly 110 subjects. That cohort was separate from the first cohort, which comprised 666 subjects. General study results and limits: Cytomegalovirus status was reportedly diagnosed by the classifier with high sensitivity and specificity. There were a few CMV-associated chains whose specificity for CMV antigens was confirmed in vitro.

Worth noting for this clone: What it recognizes is unknown.

This clonotype was sampled from a man between 18 and 35 years old in good health and CMV-seronegative. The chain employs TRBV19 and TRBJ2-7; 10 bases are shared with TRBD2. The sequencing input was PBMCs. The CDR3 DNA is TGTGCCAGTAGTCTGAGCGGGGGGGCCCTCCACGAGCAGTACTTC. It yields the protein CASSLSGGALHEQYF. The full variable domain, its missing parts supplied by reference TRBV19 and TRBJ2-7, is DGGITQSPKYLFRKEGQNVTLSCEQNLNHDAMYWYRQDPGQGLRLIYYSQIVNDFQKGDIAEGYSVSREKKESFPLTVTSAQKNPTAFYLCASSLSGGALHEQYFGPGTRLTVT.